The 27 T cell receptor beta chains given below trace back to one sample, sequenced in a study of T-cell reconstitution after alpha-beta-depleted transplantation in children. Using unique molecular identifiers, the investigators prepared the TCRbeta library. TCRdb reprocessed the PCR reads with MiXCR, giving one entry per CDR3 protein. The sample contains some 200,000 distinct CDR3 sequences, about 11% of which appear only once. The sequencing here drew on PBMCs, taken before TCRalphabeta/CD19-depleted stem cell transplant. All receptors come from a child younger than two with acute myeloid leukemia, due to receive a stem cell transplant.

There are many counts of this clonotype. This rearrangement joins TRBV5-1 to TRBJ1-1; D uncertain. CDR1 and CDR2 (germline): SGHRS, YFSETQ. V gave up 4 bases and J gave up 0 bases, with 10 bases separating them. CDR3 size: 14 residues. The CDR3 protein is CASSPGDMNTEAFF. The CDR3 DNA sequence: TGCGCCAGCAGCCCAGGAGACATGAACACTGAAGCTTTCTTT. The variable domain in full, completed from reference TRBV5-1 and TRBJ1-1, reads KAGVTQTPRYLIKTRGQQVTLSCSPISGHRSVSWYQQTPGQGLQFLFEYFSETQRNKGNFPGRFSGRQFSNSRSEMNVSTLELGDSALYLCASSPGDMNTEAFFGQGTRLTVV.

This clonotype was counted many times. The chain is built from TRBV12-3 or TRBV12-4 and TRBJ2-1; 7 bases agree with TRBD2. Trimming removed 6 bases from V and 2 bases from J; junction bases left unmatched: 7. The CDR3 contains 15 residues. CDR3 in amino acids: CASRRAGPAYNEQFF. The CDR3 DNA reads TGTGCCAGCAGACGAGCGGGGCCGGCCTACAATGAGCAGTTCTTC.

There are many counts of this clonotype. This chain's CDR3 is CASSQEAGEDTQYF. The DNA of the CDR3 is TGCGCCAGCAGCCAAGAAGCGGGAGAAGATACGCAGTATTTT. This rearrangement joins TRBV4-3 to TRBJ2-3, with TRBD2 matching over 8 bases. CDR3 length: 14 residues. The germline V gene encodes CDR1 LGHNA and CDR2 YSLEER. With 0 bases clipped from V and 5 bases from J, the junction kept 1 base outside the gene matches.

This clonotype occurred many times. The chain is built from TRBV5-4 and TRBJ2-5; D is unresolved. The CDR3 consists of 15 residues. V was trimmed by 5 bases and J by 2 bases, leaving 16 bases between them. Germline CDR1 is SGHNT and CDR2 is YYREEE (reference sequence). The CDR3 is CASRILLTGQETQYF. The DNA for the CDR3 is TGTGCCAGCAGGATTCTTCTGACTGGACAAGAGACCCAGTACTTC.

At least ten counts were recorded for this clonotype. This rearrangement joins TRBV18 to TRBJ2-5, with 7 bases fitting TRBD1. CDR1 and CDR2 from the germline V gene are KGHSH and LQKENI. There are 15 residues in the CDR3. With 2 bases clipped from V and 6 bases from J, the junction kept 9 bases outside the gene matches. The CDR3: CASSPSRNRGQTQYF. Written as DNA, the CDR3 is TGTGCCAGCTCACCAAGTAGGAACAGGGGACAGACCCAGTACTTC.

This clonotype was detected ten times or more. This chain uses TRBV20-1 with TRBJ2-5; D perhaps matches TRBD2 (7 bases). The V and J ends lost 0 bases and 5 bases respectively, with 16 bases between them. CDR1 is DFQATT, CDR2 SNEGSKA, per germline (reference sequence). The CDR3 is made up of 15 amino acids. In DNA form, the CDR3 reads TGCAGTGCTAGAGATTCGGGGGAGGGGGTGGAGACCCAGTACTTC. Translating it yields CSARDSGEGVETQYF.

In this sample, this clonotype turned up a few times. The V and J genes are TRBV3-1 and TRBJ2-7; 10 bases fit TRBD2. The ends lost 0 bases at V and 1 base at J; junction bases unmatched: 6. This CDR3 contains 17 residues. Germline lookup yields CDR1 LGHDT and CDR2 YNNKEL (reference sequence). DNA of the CDR3: TGTGCCAGCAGCCAAGATCGCGCTAGCGGGAGATCCTACGAGCAGTACTTC. It codes for CASSQDRASGRSYEQYF.

At least ten counts were recorded for this clonotype. The chain recombines TRBV28 with TRBJ1-5, with D hard to call. CDR3 length equals 14 residues. Between the trimmed V and J ends, which lost 2 bases and 5 bases, there was a span of 10 bases. The V gene's germline CDR1 is MDHEN and CDR2 SYDVKM. The CDR3 region is CASSLNAVYQPQHF. CDR3 DNA sequence: TGTGCCAGCAGTTTAAACGCGGTTTATCAGCCCCAGCATTTT.

This clonotype was observed many times. The chain combines TRBV20-1 with TRBJ1-5, with TRBD1 identical over 8 bases. V trimming: 4 bases; J trimming: 3 bases; junction bases outside the gene matches: 8. The CDR3 extends over 15 amino acids. Germline CDR1 reads DFQATT; CDR2 reads SNEGSKA (reference sequence). The CDR3 region is CSATRTGMDNQPQHF. CDR3 DNA sequence: TGCAGTGCTACCCGGACAGGGATGGACAATCAGCCCCAGCATTTT.

This clonotype was seen a handful of times. The rearrangement uses TRBV20-1 and TRBJ2-7, with D possibly being TRBD2 (5 bases). Germline CDR1 DFQATT, CDR2 SNEGSKA (reference sequence). CDR3 length equals 13 residues. V shed 3 bases and J shed 1 base, with 10 bases lying between them. The CDR3 loop reads CSARREMSYEQYF. The CDR3 nucleotides read TGCAGTGCTAGGAGGGAGATGTCCTACGAGCAGTACTTC.

This clonotype was counted ten times or more. V gene TRBV6-1 combines with J gene TRBJ1-1; D not resolved. V lost 4 bases and J lost 1, with 10 bases in between. The germline gives CDR1 MNHNS, CDR2 SASEGT. This CDR3 has 14 residues. CDR3 in amino acids: CASSGRTGNTEAFF. Here the CDR3 DNA reads TGTGCCAGCAGTGGAAGGACGGGGAACACTGAAGCTTTCTTT.

This clonotype was recorded at least ten times. V is TRBV9 and J is TRBJ1-2, with a possible D match to TRBD1 (6 bases). Trimming left V 0 bases short and J 3 bases short, with 9 bases between. This CDR3 contains 14 residues. The germline V gene encodes CDR1 SGDLS and CDR2 YYNGEE. The CDR3: CASSVGAGDYGYTF. CDR3 in DNA: TGTGCCAGCAGCGTAGGGGCAGGGGACTATGGCTACACCTTC.

There are a few counts of this clonotype. The CDR3 DNA reads as TGTGCCAGCAGCTCATCAGGGGACTATGGCTACACCTTC. Amino acid sequence: CASSSSGDYGYTF. The chain couples TRBV21-1 to TRBJ1-2; the DNA was not compared with TRBD1, the D call given in the table. TRBV21-1 is reported as a pseudogene. The CDR3 is 13 amino acids.

This clonotype was seen ten or more times. The V call is TRBV27, the J call TRBJ2-1; weak D call: TRBD1 (5 bases). Between the trimmed V and J ends, which lost 7 bases and 5 bases, there was a span of 12 bases. The CDR3 totals 13 residues. The germline V gene has CDR1 MNHEY and CDR2 SMNVEV (reference sequence). DNA of the CDR3: TGTGCCAGCAAGAGACAGCCGGACAATGAGCAGTTCTTC. Amino acids: CASKRQPDNEQFF.

Many counts were recorded for this clonotype. The chain has TRBV25-1 and TRBJ2-5; D might be TRBD1 (6 bases). Trimming left V 1 base short and J 2 bases short, with 8 bases between. The CDR3 extends over 14 amino acids. Germline CDR1 is MGHDK and CDR2 is SYGVNS. The CDR3 loop is CASSESGTQETQYF. CDR3 bases: TGTGCCAGCAGTGAATCCGGGACACAAGAGACCCAGTACTTC. The complete variable domain, with remaining parts taken from reference TRBV25-1 and TRBJ2-5, reads EADIYQTPRYLVIGTGKKITLECSQTMGHDKMYWYQQDPGMELHLIHYSYGVNSTEKGDLSSESTVSRIRTEHFPLTLESARPSHTSQYLCASSESGTQETQYFGPGTRLLVL.

At least ten counts were recorded for this clonotype. The J gene is TRBJ2-3, the V gene TRBV10-2; 11 nucleotides line up with TRBD2. The CDR3 runs 21 residues. Germline V lookup: CDR1 WSHSY, CDR2 SAAADI. J lost 4 bases, V lost 0 bases, and 18 bases had no gene match. CDR3 in DNA: TGCGCCAGCAGTGAGTCAGCGTGGACAGGGGTTCCTAGCGGGAGGCCAGATACGCAGTATTTT. It codes for CASSESAWTGVPSGRPDTQYF.

The chain employs TRBV18 and TRBJ1-1, with TRBD1 matching over 7 bases. Germline CDR1 and CDR2: KGHSH and LQKENI. CDR3 length: 15 residues. Losses at the gene ends were 4 bases for V and 7 bases for J; bases not matched to a gene: 12. The CDR3 DNA reads as TGTGCCAGCTCACGAGACCACAGGGGAGGGGATGAAGCTTTCTTT. It specifies CASSRDHRGGDEAFF.

This clonotype has a count of ten or more. This chain joins TRBV7-2 and TRBJ1-5; D might be TRBD1 (5 bases). V dropped 5 bases and J dropped 3 bases, with 14 bases sitting between them. Germline-derived CDR1 and CDR2 are SGHTA and FQGNSA. The CDR3 runs 15 residues. CDR3 DNA: TGTGCCAGCAGCCAGGGACCAAATGACAATCAGCCCCAGCATTTT. Translating gives CASSQGPNDNQPQHF.

This sequence joins TRBV18 and TRBJ2-5; 12 bases are a match to TRBD2. This CDR3 is built from 18 residues. After removal of 2 bases from V and 0 bases from J, the junction contained 7 bases not matched to a gene. CDR1 is KGHSH and CDR2 is LQKENI in the germline V gene. CDR3 sequence (DNA): TGTGCCAGCTCACCAAGGCCGGGGACTAGCGGGTACCAAGAGACCCAGTACTTC. It encodes CASSPRPGTSGYQETQYF.

The chain combines TRBV5-1 with TRBJ2-2; 10 bases align to TRBD2. V lost 3 bases to trimming and J lost 5 bases; unmatched junction nucleotides: 7. The germline gives CDR1 SGHRS, CDR2 YFSETQ. The CDR3 covers 16 residues. CDR3 DNA: TGCGCCAGCAGCTCGATAGCGGGGGGCCCGACCGGGGAGCTGTTTTTT. This codes for CASSSIAGGPTGELFF.

CDR3 DNA: TGTGCCAGCAGCTTAGCCCTTAGCGGTGGGGCCAACGTCCTGACTTTC. Translating gives CASSLALSGGANVLTF. V usage is TRBV7-6 and J usage is TRBJ2-6, with D tentatively TRBD2 (6 bases). This CDR3 has 16 amino acids. Germline V lookup: CDR1 SGHVS, CDR2 FNYEAQ. The germline V and J ends were trimmed by 0 bases and 3 bases, with 9 bases remaining between them.

The chain recombines TRBV7-2 with TRBJ1-4; 7 bases agree with TRBD1. CDR3 length equals 15 residues. Germline trimming cut 5 bases from V and 3 bases from J; bases unmatched to any gene: 6. From germline, CDR1 is SGHTA and CDR2 FQGNSA. This CDR3 reads CASSLARGSNEKLFF. The CDR3 bases are TGTGCCAGCAGCCTCGCCAGGGGGTCTAATGAAAAACTGTTTTTT.

This clonotype was seen ten or more times. The chain recombines TRBV10-3 with TRBJ2-7; no clear D. Germline CDR1 is ENHRY and CDR2 is SYGVKD. V was shortened by 2 bases and J by 5 bases, with 22 bases between the two germline ends. The CDR3 spans 17 residues. In DNA form, the CDR3 reads TGTGCCATCAGTGAGACCCCTCTACAGAACGGAGAGGACGAGCAGTACTTC. It yields the protein CAISETPLQNGEDEQYF.

This clonotype was observed at least ten times. V is TRBV7-9 and J is TRBJ2-1; 11 nucleotides match TRBD2. This CDR3 spans 15 amino acids. J gave up 4 bases and V 11 bases, and 10 bases lay outside the gene matches. Germline CDR1 and CDR2: SEHNR and FQNEAQ (reference sequence). CDR3 in amino acids: CAVSGRAVNYNEQFF. DNA of the CDR3: TGTGCCGTTAGCGGGAGGGCCGTGAATTACAATGAGCAGTTCTTC.

The sample holds many counts of this clonotype. The CDR3 here is CSARGLAGPHEQYF. CDR3 coding DNA: TGCAGTGCTAGAGGGCTAGCGGGACCACACGAGCAGTACTTC. The chain uses TRBV20-1 and TRBJ2-7; 9 positions agree with TRBD2. V trimming: 1 base; J trimming: 5 bases; junction bases outside the gene matches: 6. Germline CDR1 reads DFQATT; CDR2 reads SNEGSKA (reference sequence). The CDR3 has 14 residues.

The CDR3, as DNA: TGTGCCAGCTATACCTACTTAGCGGGCCGCACAGATACGCAGTATTTT. Translation gives CASYTYLAGRTDTQYF. The chain combines TRBV25-1 with TRBJ2-3; 7 bases line up with TRBD2. Germline CDR1 MGHDK, CDR2 SYGVNS. The junction had 12 bases not matched to a gene; V was cut back by 8 bases and J by 1 base. This CDR3 has 16 amino acids.

This clonotype was found many times. This chain joins TRBV12-3 or TRBV12-4 and TRBJ2-7; D not certain. This CDR3 has 13 residues. V gave up 6 bases and J gave up 2 bases, with 11 bases separating them. The CDR3 is CASSPRQAYEQYF. The CDR3 DNA is TGTGCCAGCAGCCCCAGACAAGCCTACGAGCAGTACTTC.